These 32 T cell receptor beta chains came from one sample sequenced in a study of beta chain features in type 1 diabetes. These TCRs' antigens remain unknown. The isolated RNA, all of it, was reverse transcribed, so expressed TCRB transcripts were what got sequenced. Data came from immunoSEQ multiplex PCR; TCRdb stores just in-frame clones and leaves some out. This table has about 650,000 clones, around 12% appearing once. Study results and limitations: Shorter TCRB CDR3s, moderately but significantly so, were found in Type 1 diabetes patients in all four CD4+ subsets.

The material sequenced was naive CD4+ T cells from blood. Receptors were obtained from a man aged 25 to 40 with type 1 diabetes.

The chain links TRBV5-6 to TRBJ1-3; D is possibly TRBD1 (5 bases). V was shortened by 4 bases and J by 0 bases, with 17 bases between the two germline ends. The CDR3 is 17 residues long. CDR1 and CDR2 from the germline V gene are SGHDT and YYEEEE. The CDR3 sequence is CASSPVRGLNSGNTIYF. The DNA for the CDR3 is TGTGCCAGCAGCCCCGTAAGGGGACTAAACTCTGGAAACACCATATATTTT.

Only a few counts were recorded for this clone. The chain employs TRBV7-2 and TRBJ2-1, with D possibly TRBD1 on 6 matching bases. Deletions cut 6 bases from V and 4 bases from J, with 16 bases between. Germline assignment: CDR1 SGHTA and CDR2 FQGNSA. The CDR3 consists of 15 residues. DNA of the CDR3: TGTGCCAGCAGGGTTATCGGGACACCTTACAATGAGCAGTTCTTC. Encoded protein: CASRVIGTPYNEQFF.

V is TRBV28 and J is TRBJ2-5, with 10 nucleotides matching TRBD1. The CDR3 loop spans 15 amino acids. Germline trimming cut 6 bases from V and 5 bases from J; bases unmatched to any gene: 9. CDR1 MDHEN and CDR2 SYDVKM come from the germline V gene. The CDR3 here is CASSRMTGGPETQYF. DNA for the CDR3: TGTGCCAGCAGCCGCATGACAGGGGGCCCCGAGACCCAGTACTTC.

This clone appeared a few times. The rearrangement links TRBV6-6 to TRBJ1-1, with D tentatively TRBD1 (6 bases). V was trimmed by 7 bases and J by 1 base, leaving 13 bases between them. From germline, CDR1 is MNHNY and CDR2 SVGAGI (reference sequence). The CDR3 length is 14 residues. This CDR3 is CASTPTGRNTEAFF. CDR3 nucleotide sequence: TGTGCCAGCACCCCGACAGGTAGGAACACTGAAGCTTTCTTT.

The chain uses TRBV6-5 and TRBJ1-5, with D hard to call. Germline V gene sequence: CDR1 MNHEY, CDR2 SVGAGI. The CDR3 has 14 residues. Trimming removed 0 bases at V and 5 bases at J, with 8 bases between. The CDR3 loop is CASSYSYRHQPQHF. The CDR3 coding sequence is TGTGCCAGCAGTTACTCGTACAGACATCAGCCCCAGCATTTT.

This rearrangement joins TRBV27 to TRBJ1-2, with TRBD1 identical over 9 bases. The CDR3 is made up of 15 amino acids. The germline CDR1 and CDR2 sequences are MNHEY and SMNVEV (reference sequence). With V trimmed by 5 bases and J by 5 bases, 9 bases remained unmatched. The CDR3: CASSPWTGERYGYTF. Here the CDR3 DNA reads TGTGCCAGCAGTCCCTGGACAGGGGAACGTTATGGCTACACCTTC.

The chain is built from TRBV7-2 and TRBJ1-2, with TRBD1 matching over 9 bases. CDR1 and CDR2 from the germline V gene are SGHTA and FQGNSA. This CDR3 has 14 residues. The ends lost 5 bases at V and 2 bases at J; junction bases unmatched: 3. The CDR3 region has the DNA TGTGCCAGCAGCCCGACAGGGGGGAACTATGGCTACACCTTC. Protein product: CASSPTGGNYGYTF. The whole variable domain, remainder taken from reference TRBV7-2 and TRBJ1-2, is GAGVSQSPSNKVTEKGKDVELRCDPISGHTALYWYRQSLGQGLEFLIYFQGNSAPDKSGLPSDRFSAERTGGSVSTLTIQRTQQEDSAVYLCASSPTGGNYGYTFGSGTRLTVV.

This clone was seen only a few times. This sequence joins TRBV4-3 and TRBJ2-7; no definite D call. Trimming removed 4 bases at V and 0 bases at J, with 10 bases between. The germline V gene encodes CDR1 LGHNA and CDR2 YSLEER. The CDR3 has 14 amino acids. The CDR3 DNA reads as TGCGCCAGCAGCCCAGGATTAAGCTCCTACGAGCAGTACTTC. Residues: CASSPGLSSYEQYF.

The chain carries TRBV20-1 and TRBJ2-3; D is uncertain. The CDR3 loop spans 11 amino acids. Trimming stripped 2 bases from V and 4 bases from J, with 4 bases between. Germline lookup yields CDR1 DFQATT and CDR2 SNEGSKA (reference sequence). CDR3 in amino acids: CSARSPDTQYF. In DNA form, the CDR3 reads TGCAGTGCTAGATCCCCAGATACGCAGTATTTT.

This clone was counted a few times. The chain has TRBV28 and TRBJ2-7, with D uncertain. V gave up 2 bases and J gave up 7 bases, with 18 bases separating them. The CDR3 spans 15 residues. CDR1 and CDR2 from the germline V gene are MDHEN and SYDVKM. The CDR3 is CASSLEAARVGEQYF. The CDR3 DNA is TGTGCCAGCAGTTTAGAAGCAGCCCGGGTTGGAGAGCAGTACTTC.

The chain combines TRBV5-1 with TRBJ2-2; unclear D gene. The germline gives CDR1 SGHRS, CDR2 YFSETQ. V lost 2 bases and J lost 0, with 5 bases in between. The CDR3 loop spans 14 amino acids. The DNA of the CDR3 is TGCGCCAGCAGCTTCCGACCGAACACCGGGGAGCTGTTTTTT. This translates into CASSFRPNTGELFF.

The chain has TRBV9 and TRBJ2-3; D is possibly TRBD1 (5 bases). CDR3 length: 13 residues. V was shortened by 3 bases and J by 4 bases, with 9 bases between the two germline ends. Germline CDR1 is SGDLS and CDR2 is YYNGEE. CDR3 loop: CASSADIADTQYF. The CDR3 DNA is TGTGCCAGCAGCGCGGACATCGCAGATACGCAGTATTTT.

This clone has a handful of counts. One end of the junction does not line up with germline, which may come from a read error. The CDR3 here is CASSLGPGADEQFF. The CDR3 coding sequence is TGTGCTAGCAGCTTGGGCCCTGGGGCCGATGAGCAGTTCTTC. The chain employs TRBV7-7 and TRBJ2-1; D is possibly TRBD1 (5 bases). CDR1 is SSHAT, CDR2 FNYEAQ, per germline (reference sequence). The CDR3 is 14 residues long.

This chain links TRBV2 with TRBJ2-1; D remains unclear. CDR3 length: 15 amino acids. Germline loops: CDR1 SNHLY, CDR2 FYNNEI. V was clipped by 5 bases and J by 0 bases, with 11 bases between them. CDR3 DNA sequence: TGTGCCAGCAGTCCGCTCTTGAGCTCCTACAATGAGCAGTTCTTC. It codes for CASSPLLSSYNEQFF.

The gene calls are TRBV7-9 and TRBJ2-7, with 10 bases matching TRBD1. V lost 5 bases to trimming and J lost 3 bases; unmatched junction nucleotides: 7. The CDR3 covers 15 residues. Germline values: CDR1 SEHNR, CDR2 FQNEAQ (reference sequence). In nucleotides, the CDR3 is TGTGCCAGCAGCCGTCCGGGACAGGGGCACTACGAGCAGTACTTC. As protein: CASSRPGQGHYEQYF.

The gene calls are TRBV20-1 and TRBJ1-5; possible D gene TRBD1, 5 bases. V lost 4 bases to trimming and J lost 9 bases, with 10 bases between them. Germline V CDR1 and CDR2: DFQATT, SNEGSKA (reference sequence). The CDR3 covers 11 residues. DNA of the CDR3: TGCAGTGCTAACCCCCAGGGGCCCCAGCATTTT. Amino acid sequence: CSANPQGPQHF.

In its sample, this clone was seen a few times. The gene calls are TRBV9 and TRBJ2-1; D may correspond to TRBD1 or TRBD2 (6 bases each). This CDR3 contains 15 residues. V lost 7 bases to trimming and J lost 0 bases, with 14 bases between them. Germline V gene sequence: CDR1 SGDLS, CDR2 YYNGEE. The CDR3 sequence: CASSGGGDSYNEQFF. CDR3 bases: TGTGCCAGCTCTGGGGGCGGGGACTCCTACAATGAGCAGTTCTTC.

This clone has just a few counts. The CDR3 here is CASSAPGQGLVTNEKLFF. DNA for the CDR3: TGTGCCAGCAGCGCACCGGGACAGGGATTAGTTACTAATGAAAAACTGTTTTTT. The chain has TRBV13 and TRBJ1-4; 9 bases line up with TRBD1. The germline gives CDR1 PRHDT, CDR2 FYEKMQ (reference sequence). Trimming at V came to 5 bases and at J to 2 bases, leaving 12 bases not matched to a gene. The CDR3 is 18 residues long.

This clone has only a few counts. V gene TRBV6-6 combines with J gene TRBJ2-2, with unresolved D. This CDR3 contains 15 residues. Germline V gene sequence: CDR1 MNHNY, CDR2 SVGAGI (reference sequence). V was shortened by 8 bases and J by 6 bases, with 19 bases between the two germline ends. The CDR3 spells CASGSHLGKSGELFF. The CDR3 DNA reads TGTGCCAGCGGTTCCCACCTAGGCAAGTCCGGGGAGCTGTTTTTT.

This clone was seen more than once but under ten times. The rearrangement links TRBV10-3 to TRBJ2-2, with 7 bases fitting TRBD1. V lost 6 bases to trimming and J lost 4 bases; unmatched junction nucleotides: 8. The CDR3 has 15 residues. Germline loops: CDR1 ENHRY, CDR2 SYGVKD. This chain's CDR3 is CAIRRQGDGTGELFF. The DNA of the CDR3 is TGTGCCATCAGAAGACAGGGTGACGGCACCGGGGAGCTGTTTTTT.

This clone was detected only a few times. The CDR3 protein is CASSATLAGGRDTQYF. DNA of the CDR3: TGTGCCAGCAGCGCAACCTTAGCGGGGGGGCGCGATACGCAGTATTTT. This rearrangement joins TRBV9 to TRBJ2-3; 11 bases fit TRBD2. The CDR3 runs 16 residues. Per the germline V gene, CDR1 is SGDLS and CDR2 is YYNGEE. With 3 bases clipped from V and 6 bases from J, the junction kept 9 bases outside the gene matches.

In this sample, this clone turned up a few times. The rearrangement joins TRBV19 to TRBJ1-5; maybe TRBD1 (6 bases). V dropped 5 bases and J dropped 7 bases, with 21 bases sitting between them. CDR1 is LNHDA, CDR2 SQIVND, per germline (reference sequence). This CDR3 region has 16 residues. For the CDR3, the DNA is TGTGCCAGTAGTGCCTGGCCGGCTGGGGGCATCCAGCCCCAGCATTTT. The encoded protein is CASSAWPAGGIQPQHF.

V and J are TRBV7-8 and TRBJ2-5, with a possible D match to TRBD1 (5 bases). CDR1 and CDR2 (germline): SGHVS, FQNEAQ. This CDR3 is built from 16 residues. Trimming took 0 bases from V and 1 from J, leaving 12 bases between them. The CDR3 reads CASSLAPGLGQETQYF. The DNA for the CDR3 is TGTGCCAGCAGCTTAGCGCCAGGGTTAGGCCAAGAGACCCAGTACTTC.

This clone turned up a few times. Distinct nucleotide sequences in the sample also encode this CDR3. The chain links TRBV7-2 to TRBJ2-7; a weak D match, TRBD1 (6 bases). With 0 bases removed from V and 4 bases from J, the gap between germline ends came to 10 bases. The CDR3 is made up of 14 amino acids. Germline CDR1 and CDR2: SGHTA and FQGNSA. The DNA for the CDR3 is TGTGCCAGCAGCTTAGCGCAGGGGACATACGAGCAGTACTTC. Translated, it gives CASSLAQGTYEQYF.

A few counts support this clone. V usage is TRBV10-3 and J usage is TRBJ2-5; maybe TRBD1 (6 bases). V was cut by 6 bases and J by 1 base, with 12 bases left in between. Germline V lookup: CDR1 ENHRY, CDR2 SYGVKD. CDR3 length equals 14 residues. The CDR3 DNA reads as TGTGCCATCAGGGCTGGGGGCACCCAAGAGACCCAGTACTTC. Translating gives CAIRAGGTQETQYF.

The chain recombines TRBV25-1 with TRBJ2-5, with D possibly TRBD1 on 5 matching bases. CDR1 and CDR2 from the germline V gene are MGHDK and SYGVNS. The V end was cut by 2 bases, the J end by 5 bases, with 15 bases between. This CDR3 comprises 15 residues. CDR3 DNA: TGTGCCAGCAGTGAAGCAGGGCAGGGTGGGGAGACCCAGTACTTC. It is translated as CASSEAGQGGETQYF.

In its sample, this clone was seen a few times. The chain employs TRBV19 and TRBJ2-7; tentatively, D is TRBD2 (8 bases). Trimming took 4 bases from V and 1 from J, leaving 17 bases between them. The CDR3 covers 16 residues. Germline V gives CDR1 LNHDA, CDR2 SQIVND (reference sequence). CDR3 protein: CASSKGSGTVSYEQYF. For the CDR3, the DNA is TGTGCCAGTAGTAAGGGTAGCGGGACAGTGTCCTACGAGCAGTACTTC.

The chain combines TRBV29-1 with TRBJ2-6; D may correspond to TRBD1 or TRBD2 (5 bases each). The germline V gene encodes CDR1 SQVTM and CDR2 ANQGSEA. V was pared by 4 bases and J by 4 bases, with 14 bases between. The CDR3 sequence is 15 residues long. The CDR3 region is CSVGGPGNGANVLTF. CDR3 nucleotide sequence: TGCAGCGTTGGGGGCCCCGGGAACGGGGCCAACGTCCTGACTTTC.

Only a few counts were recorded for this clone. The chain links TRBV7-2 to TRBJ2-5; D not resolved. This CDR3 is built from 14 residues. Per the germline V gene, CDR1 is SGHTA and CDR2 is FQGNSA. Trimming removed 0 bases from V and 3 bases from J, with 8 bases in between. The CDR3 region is CASSLAGAEETQYF. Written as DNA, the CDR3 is TGTGCCAGCAGCTTAGCTGGCGCGGAAGAGACCCAGTACTTC. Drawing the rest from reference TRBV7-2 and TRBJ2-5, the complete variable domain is GAGVSQSPSNKVTEKGKDVELRCDPISGHTALYWYRQSLGQGLEFLIYFQGNSAPDKSGLPSDRFSAERTGGSVSTLTIQRTQQEDSAVYLCASSLAGAEETQYFGPGTRLLVL.

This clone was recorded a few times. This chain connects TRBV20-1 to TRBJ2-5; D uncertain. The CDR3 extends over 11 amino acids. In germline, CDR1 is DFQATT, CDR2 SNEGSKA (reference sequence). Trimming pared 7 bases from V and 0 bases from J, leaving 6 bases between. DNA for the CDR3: TGCAGTGGGCGGCACCAAGAGACCCAGTACTTC. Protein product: CSGRHQETQYF.

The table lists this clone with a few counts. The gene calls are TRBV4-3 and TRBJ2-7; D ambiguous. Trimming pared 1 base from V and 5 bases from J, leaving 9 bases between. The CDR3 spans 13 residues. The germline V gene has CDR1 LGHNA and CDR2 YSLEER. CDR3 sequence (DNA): TGCGCCAGCAGCCAAGCTATACATGACGAGCAGTACTTC. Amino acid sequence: CASSQAIHDEQYF.

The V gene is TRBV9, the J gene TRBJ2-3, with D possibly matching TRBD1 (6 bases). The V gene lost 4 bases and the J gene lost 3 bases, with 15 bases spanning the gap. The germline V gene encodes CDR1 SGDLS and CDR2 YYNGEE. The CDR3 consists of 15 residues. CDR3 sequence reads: CASSLDRSRTDTQYF. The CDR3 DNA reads TGTGCCAGCAGCCTAGACAGGAGCCGGACAGATACGCAGTATTTT.